These 14 T cell receptor beta chains originate from one sample sequenced in a study of T cell repertoires in cytomegalovirus infection. One entry per CDR3 protein results from TCRdb running MiXCR on the reads. The table records around 290,000 distinct CDR3 sequences, roughly 24% of them present only once. Sequenced material: PBMCs. These receptors came from a human donor in good health (CMV status not recorded). Some clones in this sample may be carry-over from other donors' samples.

The chain employs TRBV6-1 and TRBJ2-7; 7 positions match TRBD1. V trimming: 5 bases; J trimming: 2 bases; junction bases outside the gene matches: 9. Per germline, CDR1 MNHNS and CDR2 SASEGT. The CDR3 length is 15 residues. Here the CDR3 DNA reads TGTGCCAGCAGTTACAGGCGACAGGGAACCTACGAGCAGTACTTC. Amino acids: CASSYRRQGTYEQYF.

This clonotype was picked up many times. This chain joins TRBV7-9 and TRBJ2-7, with 7 bases identical to TRBD1. Per germline, CDR1 SEHNR and CDR2 FQNEAQ (reference sequence). V lost 5 bases and J lost 9; bases outside the gene matches: 13. CDR3 length equals 14 residues. CDR3: CASSPDRYHRGQYF. The CDR3 DNA is TGTGCCAGCAGCCCGGACAGGTACCACCGGGGGCAGTACTTC.

This clonotype was recorded a few times. The CDR3 nucleotides are TGTGCCAGCAGGACCTCAGCTTACGAGCAGTACTTC. Protein product: CASRTSAYEQYF. This chain uses TRBV28 with TRBJ2-7; D gene unclear. The CDR3 extends over 12 amino acids. Trimming cost V 6 bases and J 4 bases, with 10 bases left between them. The germline gives CDR1 MDHEN, CDR2 SYDVKM.

The DNA for the CDR3 is TGTGCCAGCAGTGCGTTGACTAGCGGGGGGGGTGAGCAGTTCTTC. It encodes CASSALTSGGGEQFF. The chain is built from TRBV2 and TRBJ2-1, with TRBD2 identical over 14 bases. Germline V gene data show CDR1 as SNHLY and CDR2 as FYNNEI. Trimming took 4 bases from V and 9 from J; bases not matched to a gene: 5. This CDR3 is built from 15 residues. Together with reference TRBV2 and TRBJ2-1, the CDR3 gives the full variable domain: EPEVTQTPSHQVTQMGQEVILRCVPISNHLYFYWYRQILGQKVEFLVSFYNNEISEKSEIFDDQFSVERPDGSNFTLKIRSTKLEDSAMYFCASSALTSGGGEQFFGPGTRLTVL.

This clonotype was seen a single time. The chain combines TRBV20-1 with TRBJ2-7; D perhaps matches TRBD1 (7 bases). The CDR3 is made up of 14 amino acids. Germline-derived CDR1 and CDR2 are DFQATT and SNEGSKA (reference sequence). The V end lost 7 bases, the J end lost 0 bases, and 16 bases lay between the germline ends. The CDR3 is CSVSQGGRSYEQYF. The CDR3 coding sequence is TGCAGTGTCTCCCAGGGGGGCCGCTCCTACGAGCAGTACTTC.

The sample holds one count of this clonotype. The chain employs TRBV2 and TRBJ2-5, with D unclear. The V end was cut by 6 bases, the J end by 5 bases, with 10 bases between. This CDR3 contains 12 residues. Per germline, CDR1 SNHLY and CDR2 FYNNEI. The CDR3: CASSPFGETQYF. Written as DNA, the CDR3 is TGTGCCAGCAGCCCGTTCGGGGAGACCCAGTACTTC. Full variable domain (missing parts from reference TRBV2 and TRBJ2-5): EPEVTQTPSHQVTQMGQEVILRCVPISNHLYFYWYRQILGQKVEFLVSFYNNEISEKSEIFDDQFSVERPDGSNFTLKIRSTKLEDSAMYFCASSPFGETQYFGPGTRLLVL.

In this sample, this clonotype turned up a few times. The chain carries TRBV20-1 and TRBJ2-5, with TRBD2 as a possible D gene (6 bases). From germline, CDR1 is DFQATT and CDR2 SNEGSKA (reference sequence). This CDR3 is built from 17 residues. The ends were cut back, 0 bases at V and 0 bases at J, with 17 bases in the middle. CDR3 sequence: CSARDFRDGGYQETQYF. CDR3 sequence (DNA): TGCAGTGCTAGAGACTTCAGGGATGGGGGGTACCAAGAGACCCAGTACTTC.

This clonotype was found once. The rearrangement links TRBV18 to TRBJ2-1, with 9 positions matching TRBD2. Germline values: CDR1 KGHSH, CDR2 LQKENI. The junction had 10 bases not matched to a gene; V was cut back by 6 bases and J by 7 bases. This CDR3 spans 15 amino acids. The CDR3 DNA is TGTGCCAGCTCCCCGCGGGAGGGCCAAATGAATGAGCAGTTCTTC. Protein product: CASSPREGQMNEQFF.

This clonotype was seen more than once but under ten times. This chain connects TRBV7-9 to TRBJ1-1; D ambiguous. This CDR3 is built from 15 residues. CDR1 and CDR2 (germline): SEHNR, FQNEAQ (reference sequence). Trimming stripped 3 bases from V and 1 base from J, with 12 bases between. As DNA, the CDR3 is TGTGCCAGCAGCTTTATTACAGCTCGGAACACTGAAGCTTTCTTT. It encodes CASSFITARNTEAFF.

This clonotype has only a few counts. This chain joins TRBV7-7 and TRBJ2-2; D is uncertain. V lost 8 bases, J lost 6 bases, and 22 bases lay in between. Germline lookup yields CDR1 SSHAT and CDR2 FNYEAQ (reference sequence). The CDR3 sequence is 16 residues long. This CDR3 reads CASSRTLSSGAGELFF. The CDR3 DNA follows: TGTGCCAGCTCTCGGACCCTTTCTAGTGGTGCCGGGGAGCTGTTTTTT.

The chain couples TRBV12-3 or TRBV12-4 to TRBJ2-7, with unresolved D. Deletions cut 4 bases from V and 3 bases from J, with 10 bases between. The CDR3 is 13 residues long. The CDR3 DNA reads as TGTGCCAGCAGTTCTACCCCGCACTACGAGCAGTACTTC. It codes for CASSSTPHYEQYF.

This clonotype has more than one count but fewer than ten. The CDR3 coding sequence is TGTGCCAGCAGTGGACTAGCGGGAGAGTATGAGCAGTTCTTC. Translation gives CASSGLAGEYEQFF. The chain employs TRBV6-5 and TRBJ2-1, with TRBD2 matching over 13 bases. The CDR3 has 14 amino acids. The trim removed 5 bases at V and 8 bases at J, leaving 3 bases unmatched. CDR1 is MNHEY and CDR2 is SVGAGI in the germline V gene.

This clonotype was seen a handful of times. The genes are TRBV6-2 or TRBV6-3 and TRBJ1-6, with TRBD1 matching over 10 bases. Germline CDR1 reads MNHEY; CDR2 reads SVGEGT. This CDR3 spans 18 amino acids. Trimming removed 0 bases from V and 7 bases from J; junction bases left unmatched: 9. The CDR3 DNA sequence: TGTGCCAGCAGTTACTCGGGACAGGGGTTTTTAGGCAATTCACCCCTCCACTTT. Residues: CASSYSGQGFLGNSPLHF.

V is TRBV4-1 and J is TRBJ2-2; D may be TRBD2 (6 bases). The V end was cut by 1 base, the J end by 0 bases, with 9 bases between. CDR1 and CDR2 (germline): MGHRA, YSYEKL. The CDR3 has 16 residues. CDR3: CASSQGLATNTGELFF. The CDR3 DNA is TGCGCCAGCAGCCAAGGTCTAGCGACGAACACCGGGGAGCTGTTTTTT.